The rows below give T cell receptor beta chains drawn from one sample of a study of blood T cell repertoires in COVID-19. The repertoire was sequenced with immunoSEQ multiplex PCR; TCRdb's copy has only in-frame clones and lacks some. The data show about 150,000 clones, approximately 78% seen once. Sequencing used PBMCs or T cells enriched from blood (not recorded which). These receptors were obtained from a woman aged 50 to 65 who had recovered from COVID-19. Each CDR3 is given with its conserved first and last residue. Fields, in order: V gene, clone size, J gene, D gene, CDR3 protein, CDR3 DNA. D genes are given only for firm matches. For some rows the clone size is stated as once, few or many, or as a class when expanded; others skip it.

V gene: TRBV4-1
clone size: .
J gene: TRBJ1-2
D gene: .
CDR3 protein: CASSPSMGGYTF
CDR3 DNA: TGCGCCAGCAGCCCTAGTATGGGTGGCTACACCTTC

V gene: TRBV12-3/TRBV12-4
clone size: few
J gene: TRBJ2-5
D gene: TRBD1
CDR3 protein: CATSGRGETQYF
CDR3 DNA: TGTGCCACCTCCGGCAGGGGGGAGACCCAGTACTTC

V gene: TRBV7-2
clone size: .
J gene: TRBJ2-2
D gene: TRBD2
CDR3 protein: CASSLTSGGASGELFF
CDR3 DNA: TGTGCCAGCAGCTTGACTAGCGGGGGGGCCTCCGGGGAGCTGTTTTTT

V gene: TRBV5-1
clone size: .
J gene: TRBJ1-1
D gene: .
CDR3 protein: CASSPDTGLVTEAFF
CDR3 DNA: TGCGCCAGCAGCCCTGACACAGGGCTGGTCACTGAAGCTTTCTTT

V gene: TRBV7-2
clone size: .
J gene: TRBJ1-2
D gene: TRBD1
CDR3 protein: CASSLRDRGYGYTF
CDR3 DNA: TGTGCCAGCAGTCTCAGGGACAGGGGGTATGGCTACACCTTC

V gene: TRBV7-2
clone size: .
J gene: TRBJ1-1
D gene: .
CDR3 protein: CASSLSRDWAFF
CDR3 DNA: TGTGCCAGCAGCTTATCTCGAGATTGGGCTTTCTTT

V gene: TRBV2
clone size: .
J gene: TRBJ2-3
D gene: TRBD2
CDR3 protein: CASTGGGGADTQYF
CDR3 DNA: TGTGCCAGCACGGGTGGCGGGGGTGCAGATACGCAGTATTTT

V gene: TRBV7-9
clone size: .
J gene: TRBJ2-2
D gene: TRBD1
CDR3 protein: CASSLLRGSTGVNTGELFF
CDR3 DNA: TGTGCCAGCAGCTTATTACGTGGGTCGACAGGGGTCAACACCGGGGAGCTGTTTTTT

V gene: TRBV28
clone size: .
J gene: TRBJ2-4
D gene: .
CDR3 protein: CASSPGAQGIQYF
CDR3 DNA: TGTGCCAGCAGTCCAGGGGCCCAAGGAATTCAGTACTTC

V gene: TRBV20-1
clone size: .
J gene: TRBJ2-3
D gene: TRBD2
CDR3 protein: CSASRLAVSTDTQYF
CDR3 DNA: TGCAGTGCTAGTCGGCTAGCGGTTAGCACAGATACGCAGTATTTT

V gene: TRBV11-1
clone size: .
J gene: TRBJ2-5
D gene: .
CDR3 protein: CASNYRATIETQYF
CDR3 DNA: TGTGCCAGCAACTACAGGGCGACGATAGAGACCCAGTACTTC

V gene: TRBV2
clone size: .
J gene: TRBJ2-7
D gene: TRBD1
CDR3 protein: CASSQDRERSFTQYF
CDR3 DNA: TGTGCCAGCAGTCAGGACAGGGAAAGAAGTTTCACGCAGTACTTC

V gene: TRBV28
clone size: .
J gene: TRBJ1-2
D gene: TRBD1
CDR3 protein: CASSPGQGAGYTF
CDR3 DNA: TGTGCCAGCAGTCCCGGACAGGGGGCTGGCTACACCTTC

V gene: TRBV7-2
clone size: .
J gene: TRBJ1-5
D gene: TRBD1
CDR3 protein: CASSFQGADQPQHF
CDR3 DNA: TGTGCCAGCAGCTTCCAGGGGGCTGATCAGCCCCAGCATTTT

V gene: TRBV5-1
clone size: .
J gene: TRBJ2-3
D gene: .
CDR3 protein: CASSFTGSADTQYF
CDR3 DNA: TGCGCCAGCAGCTTTACAGGGTCCGCAGATACGCAGTATTTT

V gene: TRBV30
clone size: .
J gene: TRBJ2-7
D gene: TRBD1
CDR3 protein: CAWDRGSYEQYF
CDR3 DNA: TGTGCCTGGGACAGGGGTTCCTACGAGCAGTACTTC

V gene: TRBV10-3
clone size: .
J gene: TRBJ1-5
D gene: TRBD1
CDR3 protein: CAITPIEEQGRQPQHF
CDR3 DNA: TGTGCCATCACTCCTATTGAGGAACAGGGGAGACAGCCCCAGCATTTT

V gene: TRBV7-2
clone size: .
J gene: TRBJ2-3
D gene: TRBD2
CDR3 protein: CASSPGGLGTDTQYF
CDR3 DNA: TGTGCCAGCAGCCCGGGGGGTTTAGGCACAGATACGCAGTATTTT

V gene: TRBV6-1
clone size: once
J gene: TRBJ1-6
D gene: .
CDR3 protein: CASSEAARGNSPLHF
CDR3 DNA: TGTGCCAGCAGTGAAGCCGCACGGGGGAATTCACCCCTCCACTTT

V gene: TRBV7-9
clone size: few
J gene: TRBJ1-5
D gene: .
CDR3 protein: CASSSDILNQPQHF
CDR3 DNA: TGTGCCAGCAGCTCGGACATCCTAAATCAGCCCCAGCATTTT

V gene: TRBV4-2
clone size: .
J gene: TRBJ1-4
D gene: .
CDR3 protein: CASSRQTGLSNEKLFF
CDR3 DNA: TGTGCCAGCAGCCGTCAAACAGGTTTAAGTAATGAAAAACTGTTTTTT

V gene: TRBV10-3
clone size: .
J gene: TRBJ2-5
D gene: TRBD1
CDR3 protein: CAISPGQGQETQYF
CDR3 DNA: TGTGCCATCAGCCCGGGACAGGGCCAAGAGACCCAGTACTTC

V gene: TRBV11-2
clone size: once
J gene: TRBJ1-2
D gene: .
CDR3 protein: CASSPTGIHGYTF
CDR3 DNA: TGTGCCAGCAGCCCAACAGGGATTCATGGCTACACCTTC

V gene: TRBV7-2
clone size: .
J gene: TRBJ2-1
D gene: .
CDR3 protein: CASTFSNNEQFF
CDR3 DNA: TGTGCCAGCACCTTTTCAAACAATGAGCAGTTCTTC

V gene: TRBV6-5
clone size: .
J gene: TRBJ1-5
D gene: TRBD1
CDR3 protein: CASSSSQGDQPQHF
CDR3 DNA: TGTGCCAGCAGTAGTTCCCAGGGGGATCAGCCCCAGCATTTT

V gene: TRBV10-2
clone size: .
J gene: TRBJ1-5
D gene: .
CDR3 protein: CASSESTGGNQPQHF
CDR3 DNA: TGCGCCAGCAGTGAGTCGACGGGGGGGAATCAGCCCCAGCATTTT

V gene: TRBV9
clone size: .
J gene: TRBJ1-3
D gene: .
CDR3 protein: CASSGVGSGVSGNTIYF
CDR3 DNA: TGTGCCAGCAGCGGGGTGGGGTCGGGGGTATCTGGAAACACCATATATTTT

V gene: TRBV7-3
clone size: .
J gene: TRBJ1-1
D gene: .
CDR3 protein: CASSPSGGYTEAFF
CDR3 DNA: TGTGCCAGCAGCCCCAGTGGTGGTTACACTGAAGCTTTCTTT

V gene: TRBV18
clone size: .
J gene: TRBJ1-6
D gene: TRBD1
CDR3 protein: CASGQGVNSPLHF
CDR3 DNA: TGTGCCAGCGGACAGGGGGTTAATTCACCCCTCCACTTT

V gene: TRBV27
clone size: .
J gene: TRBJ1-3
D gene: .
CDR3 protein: CASSLTSGAGNTIYF
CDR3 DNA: TGTGCCAGCAGTTTAACTTCAGGGGCTGGAAACACCATATATTTT

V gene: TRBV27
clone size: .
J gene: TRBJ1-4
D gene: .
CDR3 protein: CASSATDRPTNEKLFF
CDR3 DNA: TGTGCCAGCAGTGCAACCGACAGGCCAACTAATGAAAAACTGTTTTTT

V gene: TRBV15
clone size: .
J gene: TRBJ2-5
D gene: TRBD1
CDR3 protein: CATRRAGQGQETQYF
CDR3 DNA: TGTGCCACTCGGAGGGCCGGACAGGGCCAAGAGACCCAGTACTTC

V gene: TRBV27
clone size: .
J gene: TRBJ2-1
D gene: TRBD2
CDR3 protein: CASSSIGGGASYNEQFF
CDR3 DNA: TGTGCCAGCAGTTCCATCGGGGGGGGCGCCTCCTACAATGAGCAGTTCTTC

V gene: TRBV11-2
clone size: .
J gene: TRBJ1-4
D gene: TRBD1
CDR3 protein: CASSSSTGRNEKLFF
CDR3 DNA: TGTGCCAGCAGCTCCTCGACAGGGCGGAATGAAAAACTGTTTTTT

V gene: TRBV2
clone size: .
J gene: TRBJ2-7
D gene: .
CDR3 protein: CASIYHTGTYEQYF
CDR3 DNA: TGTGCCAGCATTTACCACACGGGGACCTACGAGCAGTACTTC

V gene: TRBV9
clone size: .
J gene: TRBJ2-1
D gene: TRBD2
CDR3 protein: CASSVAERGVGDEQFF
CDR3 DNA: TGTGCCAGCAGCGTAGCTGAGCGGGGGGTAGGGGATGAGCAGTTCTTC

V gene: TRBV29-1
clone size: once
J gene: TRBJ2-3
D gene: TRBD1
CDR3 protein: CSVESQGASTDTQYF
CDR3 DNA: TGCAGCGTTGAATCGCAGGGGGCAAGCACAGATACGCAGTATTTT

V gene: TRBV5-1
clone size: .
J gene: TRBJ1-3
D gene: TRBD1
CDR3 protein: CASSRDRGNTIYF
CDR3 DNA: TGCGCCAGCAGCAGGGACAGGGGTAACACCATATATTTT

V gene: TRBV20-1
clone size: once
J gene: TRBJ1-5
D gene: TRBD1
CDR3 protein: CSASSGTGDVGPQHF
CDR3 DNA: TGCAGTGCTAGTTCCGGGACAGGGGACGTTGGGCCCCAGCATTTT

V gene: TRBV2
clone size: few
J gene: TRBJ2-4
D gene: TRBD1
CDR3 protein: CASSKEDRAAKNIQYF
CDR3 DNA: TGTGCCAGCAGCAAAGAGGACAGGGCGGCCAAAAACATTCAGTACTTC

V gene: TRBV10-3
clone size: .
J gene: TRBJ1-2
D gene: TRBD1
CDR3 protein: CAISDNFVGQGASYGYTF
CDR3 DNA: TGTGCCATCAGTGATAATTTTGTGGGACAGGGGGCTAGTTATGGCTACACCTTC

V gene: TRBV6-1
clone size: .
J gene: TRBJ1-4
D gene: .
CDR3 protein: CASSERPTRNEKLFF
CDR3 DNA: TGTGCCAGCAGTGAAAGGCCAACTAGGAATGAAAAACTGTTTTTT

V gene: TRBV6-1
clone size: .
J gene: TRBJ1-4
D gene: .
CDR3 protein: CASSEGQENEKLFF
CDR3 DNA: TGTGCCAGCAGTGAAGGACAGGAGAATGAAAAACTGTTTTTT

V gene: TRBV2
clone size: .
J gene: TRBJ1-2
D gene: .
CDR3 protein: CASSPSYSSYGYTF
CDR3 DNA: TGTGCCAGCAGCCCATCCTACAGCAGCTATGGCTACACCTTC

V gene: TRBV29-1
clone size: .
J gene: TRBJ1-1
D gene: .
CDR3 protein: CSVAQPTEAFF
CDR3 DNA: TGCAGCGTTGCACAGCCAACTGAAGCTTTCTTT

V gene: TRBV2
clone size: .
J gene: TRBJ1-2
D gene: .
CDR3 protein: CASSDSRSDGYTF
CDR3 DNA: TGTGCCAGCAGTGACTCCAGATCCGATGGCTACACCTTC

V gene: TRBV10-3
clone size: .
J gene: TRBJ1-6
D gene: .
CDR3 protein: CAIRTAPYNSPLHF
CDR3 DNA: TGTGCCATCAGGACAGCCCCCTATAATTCACCCCTCCACTTT

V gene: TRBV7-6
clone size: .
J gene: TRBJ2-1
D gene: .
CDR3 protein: CASSLVGGAYNEQFF
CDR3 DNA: TGTGCCAGCAGCTTAGTGGGGGGGGCTTACAATGAGCAGTTCTTC

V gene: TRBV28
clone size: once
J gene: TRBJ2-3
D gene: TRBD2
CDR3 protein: CASSRPTSGATDTQYF
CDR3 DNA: TGTGCCAGCAGTCGACCGACTAGCGGGGCCACAGATACGCAGTATTTT

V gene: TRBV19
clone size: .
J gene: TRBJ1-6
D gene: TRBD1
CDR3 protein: CASYRGREGYNSPLHF
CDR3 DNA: TGTGCCTCGTACAGGGGGCGAGAAGGCTATAATTCACCCCTCCACTTT

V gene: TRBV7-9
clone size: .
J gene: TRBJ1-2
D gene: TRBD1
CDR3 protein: CASSLPRTGGGYGYTF
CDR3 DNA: TGTGCCAGCAGCTTACCCAGGACAGGAGGGGGCTATGGCTACACCTTC

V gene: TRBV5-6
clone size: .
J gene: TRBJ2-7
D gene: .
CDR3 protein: CASSPRQVRYEQYF
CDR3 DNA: TGTGCCAGCAGCCCTCGACAGGTGAGATACGAGCAGTACTTC

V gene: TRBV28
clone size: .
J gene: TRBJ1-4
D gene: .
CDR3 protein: CASSFADGYNEKLFF
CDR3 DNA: TGTGCCAGCAGTTTCGCCGACGGGTATAATGAAAAACTGTTTTTT

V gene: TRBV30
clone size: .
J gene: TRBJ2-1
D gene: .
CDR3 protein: CAWTSLRQYNNDEQFF
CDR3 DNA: TGTGCCTGGACCTCTTTGAGACAGTACAATAATGATGAGCAGTTCTTC

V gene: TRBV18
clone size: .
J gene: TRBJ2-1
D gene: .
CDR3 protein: CASSPGLNEQFF
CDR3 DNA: TGTGCCAGCTCACCTGGACTAAATGAGCAGTTCTTC